The 20 T cell receptor beta chains in this list originate from one sample, sequenced in a study of shared clonotypes between healthy human individuals. Measured with immunoSEQ multiplex PCR; TCRdb has only the in-frame clones, and not every one. This table holds about 510,000 clones, 90% to 96% found once. Sequencing was carried out using naive CD4+ T cells sorted from blood. Stated subset: CD45RA+ positively selected. The receptor source for this set is a woman aged 25-40 years in good health.

V usage is TRBV18 and J usage is TRBJ1-4; D is unclear. This CDR3 is 14 amino acids long. Germline V CDR1 and CDR2: KGHSH, LQKENI. V was pared by 3 bases and J by 0 bases, with 5 bases between. The chain's CDR3 is CASSPLATNEKLFF. The CDR3, as DNA: TGTGCCAGCTCACCCCTTGCAACTAATGAAAAACTGTTTTTT.

The rearrangement links TRBV14 to TRBJ1-1; D unresolved. Trimming stripped 1 base from V and 6 bases from J, with 6 bases between. This CDR3 is built from 12 residues. Germline V gene sequence: CDR1 SGHDN, CDR2 FVKESK. CDR3 DNA sequence: TGTGCCAGCAGCCAAGGGGGAGCTGAAGCTTTCTTT. It encodes CASSQGGAEAFF.

The J gene is TRBJ2-7, the V gene TRBV5-4, with 11 bases aligning to TRBD2. Germline lookup yields CDR1 SGHNT and CDR2 YYREEE (reference sequence). The trim removed 1 base at V and 4 bases at J, leaving 7 bases unmatched. This CDR3 contains 16 residues. The CDR3 here is CASSLRLAGFGYEQYF. The CDR3 coding sequence is TGTGCCAGCAGCTTGCGACTAGCGGGATTTGGTTACGAGCAGTACTTC.

In DNA, the CDR3 is TGTGCCAGCTCACCTCTGACGGACAGGCCAGGAAACACCATATATTTT. It encodes CASSPLTDRPGNTIYF. The gene calls are TRBV18 and TRBJ1-3, with 7 bases aligning to TRBD1. This CDR3 is built from 16 residues. With V trimmed by 3 bases and J by 4 bases, 9 bases remained unmatched. Looked up from germline, CDR1 is KGHSH and CDR2 is LQKENI.

This chain joins TRBV28 and TRBJ1-1; D perhaps matches TRBD1 (5 bases). V lost 6 bases and J lost 0, with 11 bases in between. CDR3 length: 14 residues. Germline V gene lookup returns CDR1 MDHEN and CDR2 SYDVKM. The CDR3 DNA reads as TGTGCCAGCAGCCCAGGGAAGCTGAACACTGAAGCTTTCTTT. Protein sequence: CASSPGKLNTEAFF. Based on the CDR3 plus reference TRBV28 and TRBJ1-1, the full variable domain is DVKVTQSSRYLVKRTGEKVFLECVQDMDHENMFWYRQDPGLGLRLIYFSYDVKMKEKGDIPEGYSVSREKKERFSLILESASTNQTSMYLCASSPGKLNTEAFFGQGTRLTVV.

J is TRBJ2-7 and V is TRBV6-6; 7 nucleotides match TRBD1. The V gene's germline CDR1 is MNHNY and CDR2 SVGAGI (reference sequence). The J segment lost 6 bases and the V segment lost 6 bases, leaving 5 bases of the junction unmatched. CDR3 size: 12 residues. CDR3 protein: CASRQGTREQYF. The CDR3 DNA sequence: TGTGCCAGCAGACAGGGGACGCGCGAGCAGTACTTC.

V is TRBV19 and J is TRBJ2-2; tentatively, D is TRBD1 (6 bases). CDR1 and CDR2 (germline): LNHDA, SQIVND (reference sequence). V gave up 6 bases and J gave up 6 bases, with 8 bases separating them. The CDR3 runs 12 residues. CDR3 in amino acids: CASRQGPGELFF. DNA of the CDR3: TGTGCCAGTAGGCAGGGGCCCGGGGAGCTGTTTTTT.

The chain joins TRBV19 to TRBJ1-2, with 7 bases aligning to TRBD1. The CDR3 has 17 amino acids. Germline loops: CDR1 LNHDA, CDR2 SQIVND (reference sequence). Trimming took 5 bases from V and 7 from J; bases not matched to a gene: 19. CDR3 loop: CASSVQGVPSRRPGYTF. CDR3 DNA sequence: TGTGCCAGTAGTGTCCAGGGGGTGCCTTCACGTCGACCTGGCTACACCTTC.

The chain recombines TRBV4-2 with TRBJ2-2, with D maybe TRBD1 (6 bases). This CDR3 is 19 amino acids long. The ends were cut back, 1 base at V and 4 bases at J, with 22 bases in the middle. Germline CDR1 LGHNA, CDR2 YNFKEQ. CDR3 region: CASSQASTGVARITGELFF. Written as DNA, the CDR3 is TGTGCCAGCAGCCAAGCCTCGACAGGAGTAGCGAGAATCACCGGGGAGCTGTTTTTT.

The chain carries TRBV29-1 and TRBJ2-7; 8 bases agree with TRBD2. This CDR3 contains 14 residues. Germline CDR1 SQVTM, CDR2 ANQGSEA. Germline trimming cut 7 bases from V and 3 bases from J; bases unmatched to any gene: 11. CDR3: CSADAGTRNYEQYF. The DNA for the CDR3 is TGCAGCGCGGACGCCGGGACTAGAAACTACGAGCAGTACTTC.

The CDR3 DNA is TGCGCCAGCAGCTTGGTAGAGGGAGGGAGTGGGTACGAGCAGTACTTC. Translating it yields CASSLVEGGSGYEQYF. The rearrangement uses TRBV5-1 and TRBJ2-7, with TRBD2 matching 7 bases. Germline CDR1 SGHRS, CDR2 YFSETQ. The CDR3 sequence is 16 residues long. V dropped 0 bases and J dropped 4; count of bases not matched to a gene: 10.

The chain recombines TRBV27 with TRBJ2-7, with unresolved D. V gave up 2 bases and J gave up 4 bases, with 18 bases separating them. CDR1 and CDR2 (germline): MNHEY, SMNVEV (reference sequence). This CDR3 comprises 16 residues. The CDR3 region is CASSLDPTRAYYEQYF. CDR3 coding DNA: TGTGCCAGCAGTTTAGATCCGACACGTGCTTATTACGAGCAGTACTTC.

The chain links TRBV6-5 to TRBJ1-2; D remains ambiguous. CDR1 MNHEY and CDR2 SVGAGI come from the germline V gene. The CDR3 loop spans 15 amino acids. The germline V and J ends were trimmed by 0 bases and 8 bases, with 16 bases remaining between them. CDR3 amino acids: CASSYSGPIQKGYTF. CDR3 in DNA: TGTGCCAGCAGTTACTCAGGGCCCATTCAGAAAGGCTACACCTTC.

The chain couples TRBV7-9 to TRBJ2-5; weak D call: TRBD2 (6 bases). V was pared by 0 bases and J by 4 bases, with 6 bases between. In germline, CDR1 is SEHNR, CDR2 FQNEAQ (reference sequence). The CDR3 sequence is 13 residues long. DNA of the CDR3: TGTGCCAGCAGCTTAGCGGGGGGAGAGACCCAGTACTTC. This codes for CASSLAGGETQYF.

The chain links TRBV19 to TRBJ1-2, with D hard to call. The CDR3 contains 13 residues. V lost 5 bases and J lost 0, with 7 bases in between. Germline V gene sequence: CDR1 LNHDA, CDR2 SQIVND (reference sequence). The CDR3 protein is CASSLLANYGYTF. The CDR3 region has the DNA TGTGCCAGTAGTCTCTTGGCTAACTATGGCTACACCTTC.

The rearrangement links TRBV19 to TRBJ2-7; maybe TRBD2 (6 bases). Germline CDR1 LNHDA, CDR2 SQIVND (reference sequence). The CDR3 runs 15 residues. V was trimmed by 3 bases and J by 1 base, leaving 13 bases between them. In DNA, the CDR3 is TGTGCCAGTAGTATGGGGTCGGAGGGATCCTACGAGCAGTACTTC. Amino acid sequence: CASSMGSEGSYEQYF.

The chain carries TRBV11-2 and TRBJ2-1; 10 bases line up with TRBD2. Germline V gene data show CDR1 as SGHAT and CDR2 as FQNNGV. J lost 0 bases, V lost 5 bases, and 4 bases had no gene match. The CDR3 contains 16 residues. The CDR3 region has the DNA TGTGCCAGCAGCATGCGACTAGCGGGCTCCTACAATGAGCAGTTCTTC. This translates into CASSMRLAGSYNEQFF.

This rearrangement joins TRBV11-3 to TRBJ2-1; D might be TRBD1 or TRBD2, each matching 5 bases. CDR3 length equals 13 residues. V lost 1 base and J lost 9, with 10 bases in between. Germline V gene sequence: CDR1 SGHNT, CDR2 YENEEA. CDR3 nucleotide sequence: TGTGCCAGCAGCTTAGTTGGGGCGGGTGAGCAGTTCTTC. Its translation: CASSLVGAGEQFF.

The chain couples TRBV28 to TRBJ1-1; D gene unclear. The CDR3 extends over 13 amino acids. Trimming pared 4 bases from V and 7 bases from J, leaving 13 bases between. CDR1 and CDR2 (germline): MDHEN, SYDVKM. CDR3 nucleotide sequence: TGTGCCAGCAGTTCGAAGTTAAAAGATGAAGCTTTCTTT. This codes for CASSSKLKDEAFF.

The chain employs TRBV2 and TRBJ2-3; 9 bases agree with TRBD2. With V trimmed by 7 bases and J by 1 base, 6 bases remained unmatched. The CDR3 sequence is 15 residues long. Germline V gene data show CDR1 as SNHLY and CDR2 as FYNNEI. CDR3 in DNA: TGTGCCAGCACAGTTAGCGGGAGCCGCACAGATACGCAGTATTTT. This encodes CASTVSGSRTDTQYF.